Below are 20 T cell receptor beta chains sequenced from a single sample in a study of cytomegalovirus exposure and HLA in healthy donors. This PCR relied on a set of 60 Vbeta primers and 13 Jbeta primers. Some clones are missing from TCRdb's copy, which holds only in-frame ones; the method was immunoSEQ multiplex PCR. The sample lists 100,000 to 150,000 clones, around 80% occurring once. Material for sequencing was PBMCs. The origin of the receptors is a man between 50 and 59 years old in good health and CMV-seronegative.

This chain uses TRBV7-2 with TRBJ2-5; D gene unclear. The V and J ends lost 3 bases and 1 base respectively, with 6 bases between them. The germline gives CDR1 SGHTA, CDR2 FQGNSA. The CDR3 loop spans 13 amino acids. The CDR3 nucleotides are TGTGCCAGCAGCTTCTCCGGCCAAGAGACCCAGTACTTC. Amino acid sequence: CASSFSGQETQYF.

This clone was counted a single time. This chain uses TRBV6-5 with TRBJ2-5; D ambiguous. The J call may be in error: the DNA end matches TRBJ2-7 better. Germline V CDR1 and CDR2: MNHEY, SVGAGI. The CDR3 runs to 11 residues. For the CDR3, the DNA is TGTGCCAGCAGCACGCGGAACGAGCAGTACTTC. Translating gives CASSTRNEQYF.

The V call is TRBV6-1, the J call TRBJ1-5; 9 bases agree with TRBD1. The CDR3 length is 18 residues. Germline V gene sequence: CDR1 MNHNS, CDR2 SASEGT. J gave up 4 bases and V 4 bases, and 14 bases lay outside the gene matches. The CDR3 sequence: CASSAFPGQGVGNQPQHF. In nucleotides, the CDR3 is TGTGCCAGCAGTGCCTTCCCGGGACAGGGTGTAGGAAATCAGCCCCAGCATTTT.

This clone was detected a few times. V is TRBV6-1 and J is TRBJ2-7; 7 nucleotides line up with TRBD1. The CDR3 is 13 residues long. J lost 2 bases, V lost 4 bases, and 2 bases had no gene match. The germline V gene encodes CDR1 MNHNS and CDR2 SASEGT. Here the CDR3 reads CASSGQGTYEQYF. The CDR3 region has the DNA TGTGCCAGCAGTGGACAGGGAACCTACGAGCAGTACTTC.

This chain connects TRBV27 to TRBJ2-3; perhaps TRBD1 as D (6 bases). The V end lost 2 bases, the J end lost 3 bases, and 12 bases lay between the germline ends. The CDR3 loop spans 15 amino acids. Germline loops: CDR1 MNHEY, CDR2 SMNVEV (reference sequence). CDR3 nucleotide sequence: TGTGCCAGCAGTTTAGCACAGGGTGGGACAGATACGCAGTATTTT. Translating gives CASSLAQGGTDTQYF.

The chain links TRBV4-2 to TRBJ1-4; 8 bases align to TRBD1. Germline V gene lookup returns CDR1 LGHNA and CDR2 YNFKEQ. The junction had 9 bases not matched to a gene; V was cut back by 2 bases and J by 7 bases. The CDR3 length is 16 residues. CDR3 protein: CASSQRATGAGEKLFF. In nucleotides, the CDR3 is TGTGCCAGCAGCCAAAGGGCGACAGGGGCGGGTGAAAAACTGTTTTTT.

V usage is TRBV7-9 and J usage is TRBJ2-7; 11 nucleotides match TRBD1. V was pared by 3 bases and J by 6 bases, with 4 bases of the junction left unmatched. The CDR3 consists of 14 residues. The germline V gene has CDR1 SEHNR and CDR2 FQNEAQ (reference sequence). The CDR3 sequence: CASSFSGTGGEQYF. CDR3 nucleotide sequence: TGTGCCAGCAGCTTCTCTGGGACAGGGGGCGAGCAGTACTTC. Using reference TRBV7-9 and TRBJ2-7 for the parts outside the CDR3, the full variable domain is DTGVSQNPRHKITKRGQNVTFRCDPISEHNRLYWYRQTLGQGPEFLTYFQNEAQLEKSRLLSDRFSAERPKGSFSTLEIQRTEQGDSAMYLCASSFSGTGGEQYFGPGTRLTVT.

The CDR3 region has the DNA TGTGCCAGCAGTCTACTGCCGGGGACTAGAGTCTACGAGCAGTACTTC. It is translated as CASSLLPGTRVYEQYF. The rearrangement uses TRBV27 and TRBJ2-7; TRBD2 aligns across 8 bases. Germline CDR1 reads MNHEY; CDR2 reads SMNVEV (reference sequence). The CDR3 has 16 residues. The J segment lost 3 bases and the V segment lost 5 bases, leaving 12 bases of the junction unmatched.

The chain combines TRBV6-4 with TRBJ2-3, with TRBD2 matching 15 bases. The CDR3 has 18 amino acids. CDR1 is MRHNA, CDR2 SNTAGT, per germline. V lost 4 bases to trimming and J lost 5 bases; unmatched junction nucleotides: 10. The CDR3 reads CASSAARTSGGAVDTQYF. CDR3 coding DNA: TGTGCCAGCAGTGCGGCCCGGACTAGCGGGGGGGCCGTAGATACGCAGTATTTT.

The J gene is TRBJ1-3, the V gene TRBV7-2; 7 bases agree with TRBD1. The CDR3 has 16 amino acids. CDR1 and CDR2 from the germline V gene are SGHTA and FQGNSA. Trimming at V came to 0 bases and at J to 3 bases, leaving 5 bases not matched to a gene. CDR3 bases: TGTGCCAGCAGCTTAGCGAGGACAGGCGGTGGAAACACCATATATTTT. It specifies CASSLARTGGGNTIYF. The entire variable domain, with the rest obtained from reference TRBV7-2 and TRBJ1-3, is as follows: GAGVSQSPSNKVTEKGKDVELRCDPISGHTALYWYRQSLGQGLEFLIYFQGNSAPDKSGLPSDRFSAERTGGSVSTLTIQRTQQEDSAVYLCASSLARTGGGNTIYFGEGSWLTVV.

The chain joins TRBV5-1 to TRBJ1-4; D is uncertain. This CDR3 comprises 15 residues. Germline loops: CDR1 SGHRS, CDR2 YFSETQ. The ends were cut back, 1 base at V and 1 base at J, with 8 bases in the middle. The CDR3, as DNA: TGCGCCAGCAGCTTGTCCATAGTAACTAATGAAAAACTGTTTTTT. It specifies CASSLSIVTNEKLFF. Complete variable domain (other parts from reference TRBV5-1 and TRBJ1-4): KAGVTQTPRYLIKTRGQQVTLSCSPISGHRSVSWYQQTPGQGLQFLFEYFSETQRNKGNFPGRFSGRQFSNSRSEMNVSTLELGDSALYLCASSLSIVTNEKLFFGSGTQLSVL.

The chain has TRBV5-4 and TRBJ2-7, with D possibly being TRBD1 (5 bases). V gave up 0 bases and J gave up 1 base, with 11 bases separating them. This CDR3 contains 15 residues. Looked up from germline, CDR1 is SGHNT and CDR2 is YYREEE (reference sequence). The CDR3 here is CASSLGDRRSYEQYF. The CDR3 nucleotides are TGTGCCAGCAGCTTGGGAGACAGAAGATCCTACGAGCAGTACTTC.

The J gene is TRBJ1-5, the V gene TRBV19, with 8 positions matching TRBD1. Trimming took 3 bases from V and 6 from J; bases not matched to a gene: 10. Germline CDR1 is LNHDA and CDR2 is SQIVND (reference sequence). The CDR3 runs 16 residues. The CDR3 spells CASSMSSPGGPQPQHF. As DNA, the CDR3 is TGTGCCAGTAGTATGTCGAGCCCAGGGGGCCCTCAGCCCCAGCATTTT.

This clone was detected only a few times. Here the CDR3 reads CASSSLVDMRQDTQYF. Written as DNA, the CDR3 is TGCGCCAGCAGCTCCCTAGTGGACATGAGGCAAGATACGCAGTATTTT. The chain couples TRBV5-1 to TRBJ2-3, with a weak D call TRBD1 (5 bases). The CDR3 contains 16 residues. Trimming stripped 3 bases from V and 5 bases from J, with 19 bases between. CDR1 SGHRS and CDR2 YFSETQ come from the germline V gene. Using reference TRBV5-1 and TRBJ2-3 for the parts outside the CDR3, the full variable domain is KAGVTQTPRYLIKTRGQQVTLSCSPISGHRSVSWYQQTPGQGLQFLFEYFSETQRNKGNFPGRFSGRQFSNSRSEMNVSTLELGDSALYLCASSSLVDMRQDTQYFGPGTRLTVL.

This chain joins TRBV6-5 and TRBJ1-3, with D uncertain. V lost 6 bases and J 1 base, leaving 10 bases between the germline ends. CDR1 is MNHEY, CDR2 SVGAGI, per germline. The CDR3 sequence is 14 residues long. This chain's CDR3 is CASRGLSSGNTIYF. In nucleotides, the CDR3 is TGTGCCAGCAGGGGCTTGTCTTCTGGAAACACCATATATTTT.

The V call is TRBV7-6, the J call TRBJ2-7; 8 nucleotides match TRBD1. Germline CDR1 and CDR2: SGHVS and FNYEAQ. Trimming at V came to 2 bases and at J to 3 bases, leaving 6 bases not matched to a gene. This CDR3 has 15 amino acids. The CDR3 loop is CASSLRQGINYEQYF. The DNA of the CDR3 is TGTGCCAGCAGCTTACGACAGGGGATAAACTACGAGCAGTACTTC.

The chain joins TRBV30 to TRBJ2-5; 9 bases are shared with TRBD1. CDR1 GTSNPN and CDR2 SVGIG come from the germline V gene (reference sequence). CDR3 length: 14 amino acids. Trimming at V came to 5 bases and at J to 5 bases, leaving 9 bases not matched to a gene. In DNA form, the CDR3 reads TGTGCCTGGGGTCGCACAGGGGGCTTGGAGACCCAGTACTTC. Translation gives CAWGRTGGLETQYF.

The chain links TRBV5-1 to TRBJ1-4; 7 positions match TRBD1. J was trimmed by 0 bases and V by 2 bases; bases with no gene match: 4. This CDR3 comprises 16 residues. The germline V gene has CDR1 SGHRS and CDR2 YFSETQ. The CDR3 bases are TGCGCCAGCAGCTTAGGACAGGTTGCAACTAATGAAAAACTGTTTTTT. This gives the protein CASSLGQVATNEKLFF.

The chain links TRBV15 to TRBJ2-1; 9 bases are shared with TRBD2. Germline V gene lookup returns CDR1 LNHNV and CDR2 YYDKDF (reference sequence). The CDR3 length is 14 residues. Trimming at V came to 6 bases and at J to 7 bases, leaving 7 bases not matched to a gene. The CDR3 nucleotides are TGTGCCACCAGGGGCGGGGGGGCAGTAAATGAGCAGTTCTTC. Translated: CATRGGGAVNEQFF.

V is TRBV5-1 and J is TRBJ2-3; 7 bases are shared with TRBD1. Germline lookup yields CDR1 SGHRS and CDR2 YFSETQ. After removal of 4 bases from V and 0 bases from J, the junction contained 8 bases not matched to a gene. This CDR3 contains 16 residues. The CDR3 here is CASSRDRRDSTDTQYF. The CDR3 region has the DNA TGCGCCAGCAGCCGGGACAGAAGAGATAGCACAGATACGCAGTATTTT.